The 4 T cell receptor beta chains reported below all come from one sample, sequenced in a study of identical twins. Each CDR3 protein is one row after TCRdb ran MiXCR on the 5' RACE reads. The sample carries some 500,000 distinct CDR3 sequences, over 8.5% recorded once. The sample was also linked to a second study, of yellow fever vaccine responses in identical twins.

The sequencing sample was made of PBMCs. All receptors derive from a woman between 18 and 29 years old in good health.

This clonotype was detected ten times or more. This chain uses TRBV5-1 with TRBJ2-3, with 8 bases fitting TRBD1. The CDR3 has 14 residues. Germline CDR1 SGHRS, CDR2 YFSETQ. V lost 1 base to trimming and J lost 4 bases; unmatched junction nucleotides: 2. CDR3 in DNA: TGCGCCAGCAGCTTGCAGGGGGCCTCAGATACGCAGTATTTT. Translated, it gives CASSLQGASDTQYF.

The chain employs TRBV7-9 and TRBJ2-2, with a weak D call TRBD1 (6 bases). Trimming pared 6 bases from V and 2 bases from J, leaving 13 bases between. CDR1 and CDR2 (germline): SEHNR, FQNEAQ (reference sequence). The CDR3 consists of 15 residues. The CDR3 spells CASRLQGPNTGELFF. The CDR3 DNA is TGTGCCAGCAGGCTACAGGGTCCTAACACCGGGGAGCTGTTTTTT.

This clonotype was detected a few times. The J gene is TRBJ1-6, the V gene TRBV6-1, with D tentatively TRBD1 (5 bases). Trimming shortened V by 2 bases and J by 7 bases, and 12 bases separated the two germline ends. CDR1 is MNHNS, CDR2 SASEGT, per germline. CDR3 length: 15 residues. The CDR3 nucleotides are TGTGCCAGCAGTGAAAGCACAGGAGCCAATTCACCCCTCCACTTT. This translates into CASSESTGANSPLHF.

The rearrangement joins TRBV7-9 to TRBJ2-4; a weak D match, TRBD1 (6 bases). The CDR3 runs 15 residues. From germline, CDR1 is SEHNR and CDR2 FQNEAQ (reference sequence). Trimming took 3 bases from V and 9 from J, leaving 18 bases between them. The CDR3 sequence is CASSFKDSQRGIQYF. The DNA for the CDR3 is TGTGCCAGCAGCTTTAAGGACAGCCAACGCGGCATTCAGTACTTC.